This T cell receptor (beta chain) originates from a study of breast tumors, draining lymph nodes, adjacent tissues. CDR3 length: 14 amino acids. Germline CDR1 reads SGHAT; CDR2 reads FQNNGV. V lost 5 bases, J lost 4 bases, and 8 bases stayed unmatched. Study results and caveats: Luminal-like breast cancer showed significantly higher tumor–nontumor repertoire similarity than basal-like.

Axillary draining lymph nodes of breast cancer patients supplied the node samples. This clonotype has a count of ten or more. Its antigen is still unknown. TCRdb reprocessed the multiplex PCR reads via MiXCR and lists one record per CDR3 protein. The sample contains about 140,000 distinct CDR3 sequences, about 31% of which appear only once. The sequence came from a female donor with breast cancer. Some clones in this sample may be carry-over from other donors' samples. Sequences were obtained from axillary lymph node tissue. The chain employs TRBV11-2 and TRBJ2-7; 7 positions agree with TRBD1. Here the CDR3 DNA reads TGTGCCAGCAGCACCCAGACAGGGATTTACGAGCAGTACTTC. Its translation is CASSTQTGIYEQYF.